Listed below are T cell receptor beta chains from one sample, sequenced in a study of T cells in Graves' hyperthyroidism and ophthalmopathy. In TCRdb, the multiplex PCR reads were re-called with MiXCR into one record per CDR3 protein. This sample yields around 500,000 distinct CDR3 sequences, of which 14% are seen a single time; 11% to 15% belongs to the top ten. Sequencing was carried out using blood. These TCRs come from a woman between 40 and 50 years old with Graves' hyperthyroidism. CDR3s leave out the opening cysteine and the closing phenylalanine or tryptophan. Expanded clones are given a class, and other clones once, few, many or no size at all.

abundance	v_gene	CDR3aa
many	TRBV6-2/TRBV6-3	ASSYGRVETQY
few	TRBV20-1	SAASPGKMDEQF
few	TRBV5-1	ASSLSRATNEKLF
-	TRBV18	ASSPSAITGELF
few	TRBV7-9	ASSPYAGQY
many	TRBV5-1	ASSLAGRGNQPQH
-	TRBV27	ASSLSPGISGNTIY
few	TRBV20-1	SAPREAVRNEQF
many	TRBV7-2	ASSLVRDEQF
-	TRBV29-1	SVEEGTSGSIDEQY
-	TRBV6-1	ASRRLAGLTGETQY
many	TRBV29-1	SVESPGQETQY
many	TRBV28	ASRRTSLGGELF
-	TRBV14	ASRAGESGELF
few	TRBV30	AWLQGAGIETQY
-	TRBV10-3	ATTRQGDQPQH
few	TRBV5-1	ASSLSRTLISYEQY
-	TRBV6-5	ASSWDGTNEKLF
many	TRBV7-9	ASSSPDREGEKLF
many	TRBV11-2	ASRPTQGTNYGYT
few	TRBV27	ASSSGLYGEKAF
-	TRBV4-1	ASSPPGQGGNTIY
few	TRBV12-3/TRBV12-4	ASSSIYGGPPGDIQY
-	TRBV5-1	ASSLAGDRHGYT
-	TRBV19	ASSKLAGGPETQY
many	TRBV11-2	ASSLSPGQGGNEKLF
-	TRBV7-9	ASSPLYGQTTEAF
-	TRBV25-1	ASSADWGYTDTQY
many	TRBV7-6	ASSLGGLGSNQPQH
many	TRBV12-3/TRBV12-4	ASSLVLAVVNEQF